This T cell receptor (beta chain) comes out of a study of vaccination effects on CD4 cells after COVID-19. The table came from immunoSEQ multiplex PCR; TCRdb's copy has only in-frame clones and leaves some out. The sample has 63,000 or so clones, 73% seen once. Peptide-pool stimulation followed by sequencing identified expanded antigen-specific CD4+ clonotypes in the ViraFEST assay. Scientists isolated CD4+ T cells after a roughly ten-day culture period ended. This individual contracted SARS-CoV-2 between March and December 2020, as verified by PCR. Trimming stripped 0 bases from V and 4 bases from J, with 4 bases between. Germline lookup yields CDR1 LNHNV and CDR2 YYDKDF (reference sequence). The CDR3 length is 13 residues. Concerning this clone: Its antigen is not identified.

The receptor was isolated from a human donor who had a prior SARS-CoV-2 infection. This sequence joins TRBV15 and TRBJ1-5, with D unclear. The sample consisted of CD4+ T cells from PBMCs cultured with HIV peptides, taken before COVID-19 vaccination. Described subset: HIV-1 Nef peptide pool negative control/reference culture. This CDR3 reads CATSRDVNQPQHF. CDR3 nucleotides: TGTGCCACCAGCAGAGACGTAAATCAGCCCCAGCATTTT.